This paragraph reports one T cell receptor (beta chain). The CDR3 has 15 amino acids. CDR1 SGHTA and CDR2 FQGNSA come from the germline V gene. Losses at the gene ends were 4 bases for V and 6 bases for J; bases not matched to a gene: 5. This was the immunoSEQ v3 assay. The protocol was immunoSEQ multiplex PCR, while the TCRdb copy is restricted to in-frame clones and leaves out a portion. The sample lists approximately 50,000 clones; more than 80% were seen once. The data stem from a study of TIL therapy for anti-PD-1-resistant metastatic lung cancer. Study-level information: By whole-exome sequencing, median non-synonymous tumor mutation burden was roughly 1.6 mutations per megabase.

Time point reported: pre-treatment sample, taken before nivolumab and TIL therapy. Adults with stage 4 NSCLC were enrolled in a phase I trial. The sequence was collected from a person aged 25-80 years with non-small cell lung cancer. The sequencing here drew on blood, taken at baseline. The V and J genes are TRBV7-2 and TRBJ2-7; TRBD2 matches at 14 bases. The CDR3 spells CASSSGTSGRREQYF. The DNA of the CDR3 is TGTGCCAGCAGCTCCGGGACTAGCGGGAGACGCGAGCAGTACTTC.